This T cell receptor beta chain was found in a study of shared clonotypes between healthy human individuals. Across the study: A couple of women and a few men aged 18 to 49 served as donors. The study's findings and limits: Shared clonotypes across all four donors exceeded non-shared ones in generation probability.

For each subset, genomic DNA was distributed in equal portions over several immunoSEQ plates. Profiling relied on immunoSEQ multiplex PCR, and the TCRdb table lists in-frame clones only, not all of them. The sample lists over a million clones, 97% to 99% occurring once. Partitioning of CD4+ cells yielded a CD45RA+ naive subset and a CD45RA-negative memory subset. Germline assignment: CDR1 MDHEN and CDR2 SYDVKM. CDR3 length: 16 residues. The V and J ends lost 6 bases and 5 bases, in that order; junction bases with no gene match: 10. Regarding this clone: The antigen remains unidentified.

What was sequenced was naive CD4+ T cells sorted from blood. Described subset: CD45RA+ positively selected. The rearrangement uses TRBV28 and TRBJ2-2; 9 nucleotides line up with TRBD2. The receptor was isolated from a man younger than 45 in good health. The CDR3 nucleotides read TGTGCCAGCAGGTCCCCTAGCGGGGCGAGGACCGGGGAGCTGTTTTTT. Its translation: CASRSPSGARTGELFF.